This TCR beta chain was recovered during a study of control samples from healthy donors and cancer patients. This CDR3 has 15 amino acids. Germline V gene sequence: CDR1 SGHRS, CDR2 YFSETQ. Trimming took off 1 base at V and 1 base at J, with 11 bases between the two ends. Assay used: immunoSEQ multiplex PCR; TCRdb lists only in-frame clones, some missing. Of 90,000 to 110,000 clones in the sample, 90% are singletons; the top ten hold 3.5% to 4.5%. The sequence was obtained from a human donor in good health. The donor label of this sample is uncertain. The gene calls are TRBV5-1 and TRBJ1-1, with D unclear. Sequenced material: blood. This CDR3 is CASSLTLTRNTEAFF. DNA of the CDR3: TGCGCCAGCAGCTTGACCCTCACGAGGAACACTGAAGCTTTCTTT.